This record concerns one T cell receptor (beta chain) sequence. The sample is drawn from a study of blood T cell repertoires in COVID-19. Overall study context: Samples came from the United States, Italy and Spain, spanning acute and convalescent COVID-19. T cells, B-cell-depleted T cells, or PBMCs provided the cDNA or gDNA that served as material.

Original processing notes: Amplification of reference gene primers was used by the study to estimate nucleated cell counts. Profiled with immunoSEQ multiplex PCR; TCRdb holds only in-frame clones, not every one. D and trimming were read from the DNA, whereas the V and J calls and clone size are those reported in that table. The table has about 24,000 clones, 85% to 90% seen once; the top ten hold roughly 28%. While infection was still active, Seattle patients were enrolled and then followed longitudinally. The CDR3 is 15 amino acids. Germline CDR1 and CDR2: GTSNPN and SVGIG (reference sequence). Trimming removed 4 bases from V and 3 bases from J; junction bases left unmatched: 4.

The receptor's source is a man aged 70 or older with COVID-19, enrolled during active disease. The chain carries TRBV30 and TRBJ2-2, with 11 bases aligning to TRBD1. The sample taken for sequencing was peripheral blood. The CDR3 region is CAWKRGQGDTGELFF. CDR3 bases: TGTGCCTGGAAGAGGGGACAGGGGGACACCGGGGAGCTGTTTTTT.